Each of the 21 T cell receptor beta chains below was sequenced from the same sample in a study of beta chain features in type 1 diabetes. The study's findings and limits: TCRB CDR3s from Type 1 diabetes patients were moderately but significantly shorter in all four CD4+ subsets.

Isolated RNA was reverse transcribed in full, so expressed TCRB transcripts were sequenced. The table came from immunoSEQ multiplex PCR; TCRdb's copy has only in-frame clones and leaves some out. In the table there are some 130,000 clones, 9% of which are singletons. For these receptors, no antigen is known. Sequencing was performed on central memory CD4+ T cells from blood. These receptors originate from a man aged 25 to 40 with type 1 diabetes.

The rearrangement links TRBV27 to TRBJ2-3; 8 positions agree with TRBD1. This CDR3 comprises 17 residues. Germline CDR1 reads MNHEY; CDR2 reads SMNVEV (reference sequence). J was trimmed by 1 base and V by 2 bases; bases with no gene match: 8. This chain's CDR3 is CASSLTGTGYRTDTQYF. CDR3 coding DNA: TGTGCCAGCAGTTTAACAGGGACAGGTTACCGCACAGATACGCAGTATTTT.

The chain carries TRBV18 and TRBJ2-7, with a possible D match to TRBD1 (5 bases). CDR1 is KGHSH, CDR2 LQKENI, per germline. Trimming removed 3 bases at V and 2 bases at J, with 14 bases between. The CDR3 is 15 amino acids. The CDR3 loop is CASSPPTGSPYEQYF. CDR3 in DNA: TGTGCCAGCTCACCTCCCACAGGTTCGCCCTACGAGCAGTACTTC.

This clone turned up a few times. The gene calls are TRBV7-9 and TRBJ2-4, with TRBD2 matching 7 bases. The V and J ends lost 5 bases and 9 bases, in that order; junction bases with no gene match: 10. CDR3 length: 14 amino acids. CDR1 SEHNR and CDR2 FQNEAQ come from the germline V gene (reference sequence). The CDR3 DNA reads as TGTGCCAGCAGCCGCGGGGGTGGGGAAGTCATTCAGTACTTC. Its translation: CASSRGGGEVIQYF.

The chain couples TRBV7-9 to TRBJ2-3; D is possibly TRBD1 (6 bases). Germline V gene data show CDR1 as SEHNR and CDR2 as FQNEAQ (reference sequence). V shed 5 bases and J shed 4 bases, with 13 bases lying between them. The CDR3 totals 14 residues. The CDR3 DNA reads TGTGCCAGCAGCCCGGGTTCAGGGGCAGATACGCAGTATTTT. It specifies CASSPGSGADTQYF.

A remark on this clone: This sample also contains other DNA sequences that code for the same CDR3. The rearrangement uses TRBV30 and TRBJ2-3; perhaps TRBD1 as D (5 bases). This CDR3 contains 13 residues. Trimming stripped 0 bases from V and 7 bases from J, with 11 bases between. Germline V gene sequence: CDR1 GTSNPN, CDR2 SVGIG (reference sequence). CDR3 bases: TGTGCCTGGAGTGTATCAGGGCGAAATACGCAGTATTTT. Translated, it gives CAWSVSGRNTQYF. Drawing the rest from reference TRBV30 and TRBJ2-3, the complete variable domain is SQTIHQWPATLVQPVGSPLSLECTVEGTSNPNLYWYRQAAGRGLQLLFYSVGIGQISSEVPQNLSASRPQDRQFILSSKKLLLSDSGFYLCAWSVSGRNTQYFGPGTRLTVL.

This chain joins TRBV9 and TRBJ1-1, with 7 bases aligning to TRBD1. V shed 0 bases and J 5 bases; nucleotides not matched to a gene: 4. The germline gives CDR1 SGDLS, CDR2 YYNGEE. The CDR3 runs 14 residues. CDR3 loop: CASSVDDRVTEAFF. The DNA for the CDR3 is TGTGCCAGCAGCGTAGACGACAGGGTGACTGAAGCTTTCTTT. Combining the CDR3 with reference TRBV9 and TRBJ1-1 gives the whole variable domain DSGVTQTPKHLITATGQRVTLRCSPRSGDLSVYWYQQSLDQGLQFLIQYYNGEERAKGNILERFSAQQFPDLHSELNLSSLELGDSALYFCASSVDDRVTEAFFGQGTRLTVV.

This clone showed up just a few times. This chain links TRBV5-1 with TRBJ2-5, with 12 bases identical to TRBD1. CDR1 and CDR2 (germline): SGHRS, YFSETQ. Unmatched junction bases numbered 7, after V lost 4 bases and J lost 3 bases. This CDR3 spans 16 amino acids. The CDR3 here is CASSAGTGGLEETQYF. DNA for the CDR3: TGCGCCAGCAGCGCCGGGACAGGGGGCTTAGAAGAGACCCAGTACTTC.

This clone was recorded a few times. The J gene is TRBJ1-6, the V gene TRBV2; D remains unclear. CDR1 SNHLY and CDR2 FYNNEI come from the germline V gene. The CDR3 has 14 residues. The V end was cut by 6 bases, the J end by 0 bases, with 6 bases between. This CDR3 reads CASRTLSYNSPLHF. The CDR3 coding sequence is TGTGCCAGCAGGACTCTCTCCTATAATTCACCCCTCCACTTT.

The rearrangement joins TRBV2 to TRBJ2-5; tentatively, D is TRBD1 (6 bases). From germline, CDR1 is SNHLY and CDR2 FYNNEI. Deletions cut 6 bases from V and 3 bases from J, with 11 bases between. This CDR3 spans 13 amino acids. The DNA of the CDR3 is TGTGCCAGCAGCGTCAGGGGCGAAGAGACCCAGTACTTC. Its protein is CASSVRGEETQYF.

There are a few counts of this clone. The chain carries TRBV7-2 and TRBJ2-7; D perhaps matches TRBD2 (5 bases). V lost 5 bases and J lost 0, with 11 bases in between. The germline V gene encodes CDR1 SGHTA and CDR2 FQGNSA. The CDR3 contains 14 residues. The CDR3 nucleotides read TGTGCCAGCAGCGCAGACTATAGCTCCTACGAGCAGTACTTC. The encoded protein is CASSADYSSYEQYF.

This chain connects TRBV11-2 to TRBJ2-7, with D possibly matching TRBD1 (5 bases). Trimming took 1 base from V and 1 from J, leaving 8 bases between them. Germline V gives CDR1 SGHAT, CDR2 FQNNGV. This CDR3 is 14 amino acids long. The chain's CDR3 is CASSLAGLSYEQYF. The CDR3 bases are TGTGCCAGCAGCTTAGCAGGGCTTTCCTACGAGCAGTACTTC. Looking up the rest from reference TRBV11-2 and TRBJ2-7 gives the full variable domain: EAGVAQSPRYKIIEKRQSVAFWCNPISGHATLYWYQQILGQGPKLLIQFQNNGVVDDSQLPKDRFSAERLKGVDSTLKIQPAKLEDSAVYLCASSLAGLSYEQYFGPGTRLTVT.

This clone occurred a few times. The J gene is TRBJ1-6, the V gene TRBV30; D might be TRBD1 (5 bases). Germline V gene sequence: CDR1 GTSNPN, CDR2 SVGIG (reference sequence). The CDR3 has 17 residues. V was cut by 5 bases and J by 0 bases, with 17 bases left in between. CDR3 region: CAWRRKTVGSYNSPLHF. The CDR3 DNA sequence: TGTGCCTGGCGCCGAAAGACAGTCGGCTCCTATAATTCACCCCTCCACTTT.

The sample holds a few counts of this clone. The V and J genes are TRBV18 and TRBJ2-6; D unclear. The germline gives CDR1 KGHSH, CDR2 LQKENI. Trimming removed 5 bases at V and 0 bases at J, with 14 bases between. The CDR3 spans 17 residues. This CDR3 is CASSVRVVSSGANVLTF. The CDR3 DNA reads TGTGCCAGCTCAGTACGGGTCGTGAGCTCTGGGGCCAACGTCCTGACTTTC.

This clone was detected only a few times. CDR3 sequence reads: CASSLGQNTEAFF. As DNA, the CDR3 is TGTGCCAGCTCGCTGGGACAGAACACTGAAGCTTTCTTT. V usage is TRBV18 and J usage is TRBJ1-1, with D possibly being TRBD1 (6 bases). Trimming pared 6 bases from V and 1 base from J, leaving 9 bases between. This CDR3 has 13 amino acids. CDR1 and CDR2 (germline): KGHSH, LQKENI.

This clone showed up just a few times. CDR3 residues: CASSRGQGGTEAFF. The DNA for the CDR3 is TGTGCCAGCAGCCGGGGACAGGGAGGCACTGAAGCTTTCTTT. The chain combines TRBV5-6 with TRBJ1-1, with TRBD1 matching 9 bases. Trimming took 4 bases from V and 4 from J; bases not matched to a gene: 5. The CDR3 loop spans 14 amino acids. Germline V lookup: CDR1 SGHDT, CDR2 YYEEEE.

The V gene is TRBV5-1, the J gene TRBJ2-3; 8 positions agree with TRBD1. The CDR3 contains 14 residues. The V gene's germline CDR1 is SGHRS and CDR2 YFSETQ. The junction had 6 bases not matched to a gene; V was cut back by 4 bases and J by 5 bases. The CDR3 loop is CASSPQTGGDTQYF. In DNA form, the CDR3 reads TGCGCCAGCAGCCCCCAAACAGGGGGAGATACGCAGTATTTT.

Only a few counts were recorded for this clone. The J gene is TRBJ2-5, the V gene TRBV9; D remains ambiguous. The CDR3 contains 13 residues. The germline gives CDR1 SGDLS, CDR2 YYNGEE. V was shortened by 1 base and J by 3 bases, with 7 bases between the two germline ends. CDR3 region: CASSVLPEETQYF. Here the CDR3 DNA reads TGTGCCAGCAGCGTATTGCCGGAAGAGACCCAGTACTTC.

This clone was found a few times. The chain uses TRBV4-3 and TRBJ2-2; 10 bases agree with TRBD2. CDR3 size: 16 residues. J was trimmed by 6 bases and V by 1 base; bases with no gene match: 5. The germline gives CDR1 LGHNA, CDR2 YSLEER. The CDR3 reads CASSQGLAGGAGELFF. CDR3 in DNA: TGCGCCAGCAGCCAAGGTTTAGCGGGGGGAGCCGGGGAGCTGTTTTTT.

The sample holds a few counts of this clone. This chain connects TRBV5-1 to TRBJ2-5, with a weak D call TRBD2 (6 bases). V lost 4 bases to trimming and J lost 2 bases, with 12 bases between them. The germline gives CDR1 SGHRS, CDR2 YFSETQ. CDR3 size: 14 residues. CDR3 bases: TGCGCCAGCAGCCTACTGGGGGGTCAAGAGACCCAGTACTTC. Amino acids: CASSLLGGQETQYF.

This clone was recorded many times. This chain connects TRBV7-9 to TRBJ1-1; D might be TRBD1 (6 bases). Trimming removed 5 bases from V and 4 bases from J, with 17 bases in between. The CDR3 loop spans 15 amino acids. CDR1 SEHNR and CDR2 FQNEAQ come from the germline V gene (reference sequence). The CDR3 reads CASSPQGHSFTEAFF. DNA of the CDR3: TGTGCCAGCAGCCCCCAGGGACACTCTTTCACTGAAGCTTTCTTT.

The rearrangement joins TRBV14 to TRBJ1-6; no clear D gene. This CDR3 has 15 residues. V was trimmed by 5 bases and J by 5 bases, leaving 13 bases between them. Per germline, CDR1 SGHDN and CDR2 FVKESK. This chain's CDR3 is CASSSRHQDNSPLHF. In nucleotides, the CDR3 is TGTGCCAGCAGCTCGAGACACCAAGATAATTCACCCCTCCACTTT.